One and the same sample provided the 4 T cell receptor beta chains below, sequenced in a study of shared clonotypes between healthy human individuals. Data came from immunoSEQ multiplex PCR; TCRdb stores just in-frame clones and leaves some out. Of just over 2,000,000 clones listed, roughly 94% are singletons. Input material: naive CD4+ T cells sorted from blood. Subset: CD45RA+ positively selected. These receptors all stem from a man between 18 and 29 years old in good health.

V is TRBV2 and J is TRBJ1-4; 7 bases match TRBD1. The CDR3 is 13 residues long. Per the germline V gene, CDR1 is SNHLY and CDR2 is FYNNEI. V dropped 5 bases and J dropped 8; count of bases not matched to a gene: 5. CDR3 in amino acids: CASSPQGVEKLFF. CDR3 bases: TGTGCCAGCAGTCCCCAGGGGGTCGAAAAACTGTTTTTT.

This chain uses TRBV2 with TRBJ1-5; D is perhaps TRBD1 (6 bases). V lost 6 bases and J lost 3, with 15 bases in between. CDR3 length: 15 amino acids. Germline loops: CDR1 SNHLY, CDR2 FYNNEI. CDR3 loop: CASRGPGADNQPQHF. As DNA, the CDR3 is TGTGCCAGCAGGGGGCCAGGGGCCGACAATCAGCCCCAGCATTTT.

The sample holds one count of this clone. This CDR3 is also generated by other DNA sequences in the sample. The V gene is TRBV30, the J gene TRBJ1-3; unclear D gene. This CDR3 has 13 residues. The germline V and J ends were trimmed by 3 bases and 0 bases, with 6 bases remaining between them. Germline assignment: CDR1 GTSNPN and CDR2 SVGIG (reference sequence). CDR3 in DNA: TGTGCCTGGAGACGGCCCTCTGGAAACACCATATATTTT. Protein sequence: CAWRRPSGNTIYF.

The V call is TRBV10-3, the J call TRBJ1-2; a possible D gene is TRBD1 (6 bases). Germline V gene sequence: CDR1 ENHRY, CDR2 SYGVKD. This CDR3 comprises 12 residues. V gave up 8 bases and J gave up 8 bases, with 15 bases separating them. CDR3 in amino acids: CAISNGGRGYTF. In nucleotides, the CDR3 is TGTGCCATCTCCAATGGGGGCCGGGGCTACACCTTC.